A single sample is the source of the 2 T cell receptor beta chains below, sequenced in a study of molecular identifiers for immune sequencing clone quantification. TCRdb reprocessed the PCR reads with MiXCR, giving one entry per CDR3 protein. The table lists some 97,000 distinct CDR3 sequences, roughly a third of them singletons. The specimen sequenced was naive CD8+ T cells from blood, with Jurkat cell RNA spiked in. Documented subset: FACS-sorted CD8+CD4-CCR7+CD45RA+ naive T cells. The source of these receptors is a human donor in good health. Some libraries in this study had Jurkat cell RNA spiked in.

The chain is built from TRBV18 and TRBJ2-5; 7 nucleotides agree with TRBD2. CDR1 and CDR2 (germline): KGHSH, LQKENI. Trimming took 0 bases from V and 4 from J; bases not matched to a gene: 2. This CDR3 region has 14 residues. The CDR3 loop is CASSPPGEGETQYF. CDR3 coding DNA: TGTGCCAGCTCACCACCGGGGGAGGGAGAGACCCAGTACTTC.

This CDR3 is CASSDRRRSIRTGELFF. The CDR3 nucleotides read TGTGCCAGCAGTGACAGGCGCCGGTCTATTCGGACCGGGGAGCTGTTTTTT. The chain recombines TRBV6-4 with TRBJ2-2, with D uncertain. Trimming took off 2 bases at V and 5 bases at J, with 18 bases between the two ends. This CDR3 region has 17 residues. The germline V gene has CDR1 MRHNA and CDR2 SNTAGT.